These T cell receptor beta chains were read from a single sample in a study of cytotoxic CD8 clonotypes in ibrutinib-treated CLL. Assay: immunoSEQ multiplex PCR; the TCRdb copy retains only in-frame clones and omits some. The table records around 140,000 clones, around 81% of them present only once. The sample was PBMCs, taken after 36 months of ibrutinib treatment. Receptors originate from a human donor with chronic lymphocytic leukemia. CDR3s include the opening cysteine and the closing phenylalanine or tryptophan. Fields, in order: V gene, J gene, clone size, D gene, CDR3 protein, CDR3 DNA. A D gene is named only where the DNA matches it firmly. Clone size is given for some rows only: seen once, a few or many times, or a class if the clone is expanded.

TRBV7-9	TRBJ2-6	NA	NA	CASSFPGSGANVLTF	TGTGCCAGCAGCTTCCCAGGATCTGGGGCCAACGTCCTGACTTTC
TRBV6-5	TRBJ1-1	NA	NA	CASSTPLGGGEAFF	TGTGCCAGCAGTACCCCCTTAGGCGGCGGTGAAGCTTTCTTT
TRBV6-6	TRBJ2-7	NA	NA	CASSYVGGTSYEQYF	TGTGCCAGCAGTTACGTCGGCGGAACCTCCTACGAGCAGTACTTC
TRBV6-5	TRBJ2-7	NA	TRBD2	CASSKGLAGTYEQYF	TGTGCCAGCAGTAAGGGACTAGCGGGGACCTACGAGCAGTACTTC
TRBV7-9	TRBJ1-2	once	NA	CASRSSTWGGYTF	TGTGCCAGCAGGTCCAGCACGTGGGGTGGCTACACCTTC
TRBV25-1	TRBJ2-1	NA	NA	CASSEAVDNEQFF	TGTGCCAGCAGTGAAGCGGTTGACAATGAGCAGTTCTTC
TRBV7-2	TRBJ2-7	NA	TRBD1	CASSRPGTGGAEQYF	TGTGCCAGCAGCCGTCCAGGGACAGGGGGCGCCGAGCAGTACTTC
TRBV29-1	TRBJ1-2	once	TRBD1	CSAFLNPGQGVYGYTF	TGCAGCGCATTCCTTAACCCGGGACAGGGGGTCTATGGCTACACCTTC
TRBV5-1	TRBJ2-7	NA	NA	CASSSVDRTYEQYF	TGCGCCAGCAGCTCGGTCGACAGGACCTACGAGCAGTACTTC
TRBV5-5	TRBJ2-7	medium-sized	NA	CASSLGPGEQYF	TGTGCCAGCAGCTTAGGCCCGGGCGAGCAGTACTTC
TRBV27	TRBJ1-6	NA	TRBD1	CASSQSTGANSPLHF	TGTGCCAGCAGTCAATCGACAGGGGCGAATTCACCCCTCCACTTT
TRBV6-5	TRBJ1-2	NA	NA	CASSYSHRADYGYTF	TGTGCCAGCAGTTACTCTCACAGGGCGGACTATGGCTACACCTTC
TRBV7-7	TRBJ2-3	many	NA	CASSLGSARTDTQYF	TGTGCCAGCAGCTTAGGTTCAGCAAGGACAGATACGCAGTATTTT
TRBV7-9	TRBJ1-5	NA	TRBD1	CASSYTGDNQPQHF	TGTGCCAGCAGCTATACAGGGGACAATCAGCCCCAGCATTTT
TRBV18	TRBJ2-1	NA	NA	CASSPPSASYNEQFF	TGTGCCAGCTCACCACCGTCAGCCTCCTACAATGAGCAGTTCTTC
TRBV6-5	TRBJ2-1	once	TRBD2	CASKLGGGAVEQFF	TGTGCCAGCAAGCTTGGCGGGGGGGCCGTTGAGCAGTTCTTC
TRBV4-1	TRBJ1-1	once	TRBD1	CASSQASRGRNTEAFF	TGCGCCAGCAGCCAAGCTTCCAGGGGGCGGAACACTGAAGCTTTCTTT
TRBV27	TRBJ2-5	NA	NA	CASSLWVERGTPETQYF	TGTGCCAGCAGTTTATGGGTGGAGAGAGGGACTCCTGAGACCCAGTACTTC
TRBV11-2	TRBJ2-3	NA	TRBD2	CASSPGTSGGSGDTQYF	TGTGCCAGCAGCCCCGGGACTAGCGGGGGGTCCGGGGATACGCAGTATTTT
TRBV5-4	TRBJ2-1	once	TRBD2	CASSLTSGRGIEQFF	TGTGCCAGCAGTCTGACTAGCGGGAGAGGTATTGAGCAGTTCTTC
TRBV4-1	TRBJ2-5	NA	NA	CASSQAELQETQYF	TGCGCCAGCAGCCAGGCGGAGCTCCAGGAGACCCAGTACTTC
TRBV6-5	TRBJ1-2	NA	TRBD1	CASSPPGQFYGYTF	TGTGCCAGCAGTCCGCCGGGACAGTTCTATGGCTACACCTTC